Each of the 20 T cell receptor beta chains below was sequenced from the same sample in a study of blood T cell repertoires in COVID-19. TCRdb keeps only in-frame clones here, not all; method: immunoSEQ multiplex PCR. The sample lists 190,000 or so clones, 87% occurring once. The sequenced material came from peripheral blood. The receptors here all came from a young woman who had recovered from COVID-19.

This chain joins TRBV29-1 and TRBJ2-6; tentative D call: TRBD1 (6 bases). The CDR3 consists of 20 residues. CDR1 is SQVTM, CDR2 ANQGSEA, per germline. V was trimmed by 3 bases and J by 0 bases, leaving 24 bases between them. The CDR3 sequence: CSVEEDSYTPKSSGANVLTF. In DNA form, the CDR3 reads TGCAGCGTTGAGGAGGACAGCTACACACCAAAGAGCTCTGGGGCCAACGTCCTGACTTTC.

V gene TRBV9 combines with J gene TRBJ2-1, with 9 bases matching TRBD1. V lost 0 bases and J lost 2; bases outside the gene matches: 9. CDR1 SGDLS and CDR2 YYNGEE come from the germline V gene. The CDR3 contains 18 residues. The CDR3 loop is CASSVGPIRDRAYNEQFF. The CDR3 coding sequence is TGTGCCAGCAGCGTAGGCCCCATCCGGGACAGGGCCTACAATGAGCAGTTCTTC.

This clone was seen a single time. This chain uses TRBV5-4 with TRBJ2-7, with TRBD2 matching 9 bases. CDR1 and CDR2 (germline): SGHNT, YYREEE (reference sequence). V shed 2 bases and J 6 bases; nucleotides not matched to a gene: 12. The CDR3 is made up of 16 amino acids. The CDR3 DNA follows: TGTGCCAGCAGCTTCCCTCCTTCGCGGGGGGGTATCGAGCAGTACTTC. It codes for CASSFPPSRGGIEQYF.

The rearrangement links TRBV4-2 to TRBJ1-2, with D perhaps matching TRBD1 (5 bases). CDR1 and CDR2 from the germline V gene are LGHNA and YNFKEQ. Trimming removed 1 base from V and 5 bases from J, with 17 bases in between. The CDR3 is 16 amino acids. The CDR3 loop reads CASSQGGRVGSYGYTF. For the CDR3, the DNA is TGTGCCAGCAGCCAAGGGGGCAGGGTGGGCTCGTATGGCTACACCTTC.

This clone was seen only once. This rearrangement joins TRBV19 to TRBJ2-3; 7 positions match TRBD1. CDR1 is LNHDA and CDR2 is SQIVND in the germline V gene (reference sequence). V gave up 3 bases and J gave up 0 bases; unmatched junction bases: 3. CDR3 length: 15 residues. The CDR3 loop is CASSIPGGSTDTQYF. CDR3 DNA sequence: TGTGCCAGTAGTATCCCAGGGGGTAGCACAGATACGCAGTATTTT. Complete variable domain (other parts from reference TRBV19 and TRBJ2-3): DGGITQSPKYLFRKEGQNVTLSCEQNLNHDAMYWYRQDPGQGLRLIYYSQIVNDFQKGDIAEGYSVSREKKESFPLTVTSAQKNPTAFYLCASSIPGGSTDTQYFGPGTRLTVL.

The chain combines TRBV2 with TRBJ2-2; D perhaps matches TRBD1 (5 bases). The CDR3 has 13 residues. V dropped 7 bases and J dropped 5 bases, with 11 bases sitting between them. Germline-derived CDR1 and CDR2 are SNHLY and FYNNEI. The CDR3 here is CASTDRETGELFF. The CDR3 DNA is TGTGCCAGCACCGACAGAGAGACCGGGGAGCTGTTTTTT. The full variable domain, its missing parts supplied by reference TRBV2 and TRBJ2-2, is EPEVTQTPSHQVTQMGQEVILRCVPISNHLYFYWYRQILGQKVEFLVSFYNNEISEKSEIFDDQFSVERPDGSNFTLKIRSTKLEDSAMYFCASTDRETGELFFGEGSRLTVL.

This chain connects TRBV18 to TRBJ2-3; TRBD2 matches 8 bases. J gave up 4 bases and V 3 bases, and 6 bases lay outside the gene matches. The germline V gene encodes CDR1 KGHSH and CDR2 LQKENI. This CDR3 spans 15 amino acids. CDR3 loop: CASSPGLGFPDTQYF. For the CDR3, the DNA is TGTGCCAGCTCACCGGGACTAGGATTTCCAGATACGCAGTATTTT.

The CDR3 here is CASSYSSYEQYF. Here the CDR3 DNA reads TGTGCCAGCAGTTACAGTTCCTACGAGCAGTACTTC. V and J are TRBV12-3 or TRBV12-4 and TRBJ2-7, with no clear D. V was shortened by 4 bases and J by 1 base, with 5 bases between the two germline ends. The CDR3 sequence is 12 residues long.

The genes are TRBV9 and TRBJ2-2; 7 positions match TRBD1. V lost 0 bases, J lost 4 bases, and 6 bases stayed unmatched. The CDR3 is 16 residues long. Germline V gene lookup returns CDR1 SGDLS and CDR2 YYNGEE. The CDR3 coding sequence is TGTGCCAGCAGCGTAGCCACAGGGGACGGCACCGGGGAGCTGTTTTTT. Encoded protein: CASSVATGDGTGELFF.

The CDR3 region is CASSTTDPYNEQFF. In DNA form, the CDR3 reads TGTGCCAGCAGCACGACAGACCCCTACAATGAGCAGTTCTTC. The gene calls are TRBV9 and TRBJ2-1, with TRBD1 as a possible D gene (5 bases). CDR1 is SGDLS and CDR2 is YYNGEE in the germline V gene. This CDR3 has 14 amino acids. Trimming removed 4 bases from V and 2 bases from J, with 10 bases in between.

In DNA form, the CDR3 reads TGTGCCAGCCGGTTCCACGAGCAGTACTTC. The encoded protein is CASRFHEQYF. The J gene is TRBJ2-7, the V gene TRBV2; no reliable D call. The CDR3 spans 10 residues. V lost 8 bases and J 5 bases, leaving 7 bases between the germline ends. Germline V gives CDR1 SNHLY, CDR2 FYNNEI.

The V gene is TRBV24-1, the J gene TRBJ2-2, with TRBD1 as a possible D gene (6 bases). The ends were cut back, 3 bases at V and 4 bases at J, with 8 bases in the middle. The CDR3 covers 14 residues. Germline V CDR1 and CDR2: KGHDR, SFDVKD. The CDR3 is CATSDRGITGELFF. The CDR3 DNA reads TGTGCCACCAGTGATAGGGGGATCACCGGGGAGCTGTTTTTT.

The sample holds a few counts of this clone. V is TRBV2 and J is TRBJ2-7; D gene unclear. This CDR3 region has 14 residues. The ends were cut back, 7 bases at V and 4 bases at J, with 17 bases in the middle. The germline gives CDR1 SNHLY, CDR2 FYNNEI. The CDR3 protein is CASTLGQIKYEQYF. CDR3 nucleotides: TGTGCCAGCACGCTTGGGCAGATCAAATACGAGCAGTACTTC.

CDR3 amino acids: CASSLDFVAGAQYF. CDR3 in DNA: TGTGCCAGCAGCTTAGATTTTGTGGCTGGTGCGCAGTATTTT. V is TRBV11-3 and J is TRBJ2-3; no clear D gene. In germline, CDR1 is SGHNT, CDR2 YENEEA. This CDR3 region has 14 residues. The germline V and J ends were trimmed by 0 bases and 10 bases, with 14 bases remaining between them.

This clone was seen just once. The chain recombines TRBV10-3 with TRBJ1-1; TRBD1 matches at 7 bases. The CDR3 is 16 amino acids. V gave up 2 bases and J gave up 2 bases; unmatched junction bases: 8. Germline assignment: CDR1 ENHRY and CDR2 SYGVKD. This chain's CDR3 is CAISETSTGLNTEAFF. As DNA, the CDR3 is TGTGCCATCAGTGAGACATCGACAGGGCTTAACACTGAAGCTTTCTTT.

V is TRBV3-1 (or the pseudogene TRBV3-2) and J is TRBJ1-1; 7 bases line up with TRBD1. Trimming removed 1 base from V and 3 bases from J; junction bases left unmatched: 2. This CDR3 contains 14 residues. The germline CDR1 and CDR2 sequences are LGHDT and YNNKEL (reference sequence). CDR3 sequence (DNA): TGTGCCAGCAGCCAAGCAGGGGGGCACACTGAAGCTTTCTTT. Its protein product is CASSQAGGHTEAFF.

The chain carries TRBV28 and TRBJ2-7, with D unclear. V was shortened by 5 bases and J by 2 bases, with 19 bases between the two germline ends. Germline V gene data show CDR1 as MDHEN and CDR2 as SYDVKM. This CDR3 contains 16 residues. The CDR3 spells CASSLPIPQRTYEQYF. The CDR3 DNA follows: TGTGCCAGCAGTCTCCCCATCCCTCAGAGGACCTACGAGCAGTACTTC.

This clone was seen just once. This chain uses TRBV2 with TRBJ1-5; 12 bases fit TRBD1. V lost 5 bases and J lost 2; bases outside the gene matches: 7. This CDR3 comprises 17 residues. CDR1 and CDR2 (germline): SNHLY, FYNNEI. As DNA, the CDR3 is TGTGCCAGCAGTCCGGGACAGGGGGCGTGGGGCAATCAGCCCCAGCATTTT. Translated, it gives CASSPGQGAWGNQPQHF.

The CDR3 here is CASSKEIQEDEQYV. The CDR3 DNA reads as TGTGCCAGCAGCAAAGAAATCCAGGAGGACGAGCAGTACGTC. The gene calls are TRBV21-1 and TRBJ2-7; the table's D call, TRBD2, was not checked against the DNA. TRBV21-1 is reported as a pseudogene. The CDR3 totals 14 residues.

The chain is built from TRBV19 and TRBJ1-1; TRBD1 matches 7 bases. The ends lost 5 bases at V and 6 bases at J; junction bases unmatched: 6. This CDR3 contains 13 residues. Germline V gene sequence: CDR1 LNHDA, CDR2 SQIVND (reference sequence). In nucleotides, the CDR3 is TGTGCCAGTAGTTACAGACAGGGCTCTGAAGCTTTCTTT. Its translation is CASSYRQGSEAFF.